The next 29 T cell receptor beta chains were all read from a single sample in a study of CD4 T cells in relation to SARS-CoV-2 and coronaviruses. Antigens of these TCRs are unknown. The assay was immunoSEQ multiplex PCR, and TCRdb's table has in-frame clones only and misses some. The repertoire holds tens of thousands of clones, around 77% seen once, with 16% in the top ten. Unexposed donor CD4+ T cells date from about 2011-2018, before the COVID-19 pandemic. Isolation of CD4+ T cells took place after less than twelve days in culture. Sequencing was done on a sample of CD4+ T cells from PBMCs, cultured in vitro. These receptors originate from a human donor in good health.

This sequence joins TRBV10-1 and TRBJ1-1; D perhaps matches TRBD1 (5 bases). Germline values: CDR1 WNHNN, CDR2 SYGVQD (reference sequence). The V end lost 0 bases, the J end lost 10 bases, and 12 bases lay between the germline ends. CDR3 length: 13 amino acids. The CDR3 loop is CASSESSGTAAFF. The CDR3 DNA is TGCGCCAGCAGTGAGTCGTCAGGGACCGCAGCTTTCTTT.

The genes are TRBV6-5 and TRBJ1-2; D remains unclear. From germline, CDR1 is MNHEY and CDR2 SVGAGI. CDR3 length: 14 residues. V lost 6 bases and J 2 bases, leaving 13 bases between the germline ends. This CDR3 is CASSRRESNYGYTF. CDR3 nucleotide sequence: TGTGCCAGCAGCCGTAGAGAGTCCAACTATGGCTACACCTTC.

V and J are TRBV5-1 and TRBJ2-1; D is unresolved. Trimming pared 0 bases from V and 4 bases from J, leaving 8 bases between. The germline V gene has CDR1 SGHRS and CDR2 YFSETQ. CDR3 length equals 14 residues. In DNA, the CDR3 is TGCGCCAGCAGCTTGGAAGCTACGTACAATGAGCAGTTCTTC. This translates into CASSLEATYNEQFF. Based on the CDR3 plus reference TRBV5-1 and TRBJ2-1, the full variable domain is KAGVTQTPRYLIKTRGQQVTLSCSPISGHRSVSWYQQTPGQGLQFLFEYFSETQRNKGNFPGRFSGRQFSNSRSEMNVSTLELGDSALYLCASSLEATYNEQFFGPGTRLTVL.

The rearrangement joins TRBV5-5 to TRBJ2-2; a weak D match, TRBD1 (6 bases). CDR1 SGHKS and CDR2 YYEKEE come from the germline V gene (reference sequence). Between the trimmed V and J ends, which lost 4 bases and 0 bases, there was a span of 19 bases. CDR3 length: 18 amino acids. CDR3 sequence reads: CASSRWSWGRSNTGELFF. For the CDR3, the DNA is TGTGCCAGCAGCCGTTGGAGCTGGGGGCGATCGAACACCGGGGAGCTGTTTTTT.

This sequence joins TRBV5-4 and TRBJ1-1; D is uncertain. Germline V gene data show CDR1 as SGHNT and CDR2 as YYREEE (reference sequence). The germline V and J ends were trimmed by 6 bases and 3 bases, with 12 bases remaining between them. The CDR3 extends over 13 amino acids. CDR3 DNA: TGTGCCAGCACAGTACAAGAGGACACTGAAGCTTTCTTT. Translating it yields CASTVQEDTEAFF. Full variable domain (outside the CDR3, taken from reference TRBV5-4 and TRBJ1-1): ETGVTQSPTHLIKTRGQQVTLRCSSQSGHNTVSWYQQALGQGPQFIFQYYREEENGRGNFPPRFSGLQFPNYSSELNVNALELDDSALYLCASTVQEDTEAFFGQGTRLTVV.

The chain carries TRBV2 and TRBJ2-2, with D uncertain. Trimming stripped 6 bases from V and 5 bases from J, with 7 bases between. Looked up from germline, CDR1 is SNHLY and CDR2 is FYNNEI. The length of the CDR3 is 12 residues. As DNA, the CDR3 is TGTGCCAGCAGGGCAGAGACCGGGGAGCTGTTTTTT. Protein sequence: CASRAETGELFF.

This clone showed up just once. V gene TRBV19 combines with J gene TRBJ2-2, with TRBD1 matching over 8 bases. Germline loops: CDR1 LNHDA, CDR2 SQIVND (reference sequence). The CDR3 is 15 residues long. J was trimmed by 3 bases and V by 6 bases; bases with no gene match: 6. CDR3 nucleotide sequence: TGTGCCAGTAGGCCGGGACAGGTCGACACCGGGGAGCTGTTTTTT. Translated: CASRPGQVDTGELFF. The full variable domain, in which reference TRBV19 and TRBJ2-2 provide the parts outside the CDR3, is DGGITQSPKYLFRKEGQNVTLSCEQNLNHDAMYWYRQDPGQGLRLIYYSQIVNDFQKGDIAEGYSVSREKKESFPLTVTSAQKNPTAFYLCASRPGQVDTGELFFGEGSRLTVL.

V and J are TRBV19 and TRBJ2-1; 10 nucleotides match TRBD2. CDR1 LNHDA and CDR2 SQIVND come from the germline V gene (reference sequence). V trimming: 1 base; J trimming: 3 bases; junction bases outside the gene matches: 9. This CDR3 contains 18 residues. The CDR3 reads CASSIVWRASGSYNEQFF. The CDR3 DNA reads as TGTGCCAGTAGTATAGTGTGGAGGGCTAGCGGGAGCTACAATGAGCAGTTCTTC.

As for this clone: The junction departs from the called germline gene at one end, perhaps through a read error. The chain uses TRBV7-9 and TRBJ2-7; the D is unclear. The CDR3 length is 12 residues. Germline-derived CDR1 and CDR2 are SEHNR and FQNEAQ (reference sequence). Written as DNA, the CDR3 is TGTGCCAGCAGCATAGCAGGCTACGAGCAGTACTTC. Translating it yields CASSIAGYEQYF.

DNA of the CDR3: TGTGCCAGCAGCCCGACCAGTACTAGCACAGATACGCAGTATTTT. Residues: CASSPTSTSTDTQYF. The chain combines TRBV3-1 (or the pseudogene TRBV3-2) with TRBJ2-3; D uncertain. CDR3 size: 15 residues. CDR1 and CDR2 from the germline V gene are LGHDT and YNNKEL (reference sequence). V shed 4 bases and J shed 0 bases, with 11 bases lying between them.

V gene TRBV7-9 combines with J gene TRBJ2-7, with D perhaps TRBD2 (7 bases). Germline V lookup: CDR1 SEHNR, CDR2 FQNEAQ (reference sequence). The CDR3 extends over 17 amino acids. Trimming pared 4 bases from V and 3 bases from J, leaving 22 bases between. The CDR3 region is CASSSRRGRENLYEQYF. The DNA of the CDR3 is TGTGCCAGCAGCTCGCGGCGGGGGCGGGAAAATCTCTACGAGCAGTACTTC. Together with reference TRBV7-9 and TRBJ2-7, the CDR3 gives the full variable domain: DTGVSQNPRHKITKRGQNVTFRCDPISEHNRLYWYRQTLGQGPEFLTYFQNEAQLEKSRLLSDRFSAERPKGSFSTLEIQRTEQGDSAMYLCASSSRRGRENLYEQYFGPGTRLTVT.

This sequence joins TRBV7-9 and TRBJ2-6, with a tentative D call TRBD2 (5 bases). Germline V gene sequence: CDR1 SEHNR, CDR2 FQNEAQ (reference sequence). With 5 bases removed from V and 0 bases from J, the gap between germline ends came to 17 bases. The CDR3 has 18 amino acids. CDR3 DNA: TGTGCCAGCAGCCGCAAATCTCACGGGAACTCTGGGGCCAACGTCCTGACTTTC. Encoded protein: CASSRKSHGNSGANVLTF.

The J gene is TRBJ1-6, the V gene TRBV6-1; D is unclear. The CDR3 runs 16 residues. Germline assignment: CDR1 MNHNS and CDR2 SASEGT. The ends were cut back, 3 bases at V and 7 bases at J, with 16 bases in the middle. CDR3 protein: CASSDRGYSGNSPLHF. The CDR3 DNA follows: TGTGCCAGCAGTGATCGAGGGTACTCGGGAAATTCACCCCTCCACTTT.

This clone was counted between two and nine times. The gene calls are TRBV5-5 and TRBJ2-7, with D perhaps TRBD1 (5 bases). This CDR3 contains 16 residues. Germline CDR1 reads SGHKS; CDR2 reads YYEKEE (reference sequence). Deletions cut 0 bases from V and 5 bases from J, with 18 bases between. CDR3 residues: CASSLGIGAGLNEQYF. The CDR3 nucleotides read TGTGCCAGCAGCTTGGGCATTGGCGCAGGGCTCAACGAGCAGTACTTC.

This clone was observed a handful of times. In nucleotides, the CDR3 is TGTGCCAGCAGCCCGGGACGACGTATCGAAAAACTGTTTTTT. Protein: CASSPGRRIEKLFF. The chain employs TRBV7-9 and TRBJ1-4; possible D gene TRBD1, 5 bases. The germline V gene has CDR1 SEHNR and CDR2 FQNEAQ (reference sequence). The V gene lost 5 bases and the J gene lost 8 bases, with 15 bases spanning the gap. The CDR3 consists of 14 residues. Together with reference TRBV7-9 and TRBJ1-4, the CDR3 gives the full variable domain: DTGVSQNPRHKITKRGQNVTFRCDPISEHNRLYWYRQTLGQGPEFLTYFQNEAQLEKSRLLSDRFSAERPKGSFSTLEIQRTEQGDSAMYLCASSPGRRIEKLFFGSGTQLSVL.

This chain connects TRBV2 to TRBJ2-7; 7 nucleotides match TRBD2. The CDR3 runs 13 residues. In germline, CDR1 is SNHLY, CDR2 FYNNEI. V lost 5 bases, J lost 6 bases, and 7 bases stayed unmatched. The CDR3 sequence: CASSSRLAPEQYF. The CDR3 coding sequence is TGTGCCAGCAGTTCCCGACTAGCTCCCGAGCAGTACTTC.

A single count supports this clone. The chain's CDR3 is CASSPVQGSYNEQFF. The CDR3 DNA follows: TGTGCCAGCAGTCCCGTTCAGGGCTCCTACAATGAGCAGTTCTTC. This sequence joins TRBV27 and TRBJ2-1; weak D call: TRBD1 (5 bases). V was trimmed by 5 bases and J by 0 bases, leaving 11 bases between them. Germline CDR1 is MNHEY and CDR2 is SMNVEV (reference sequence). The length of the CDR3 is 15 residues.

This clone was seen a few times. The chain has TRBV11-2 and TRBJ1-4; D uncertain. The V end was cut by 8 bases, the J end by 2 bases, with 15 bases between. CDR1 is SGHAT and CDR2 is FQNNGV in the germline V gene. The CDR3 contains 15 residues. The CDR3 spells CASGAAGRTNEKLFF. The CDR3 nucleotides read TGTGCCAGCGGAGCCGCGGGGAGGACTAATGAAAAACTGTTTTTT.

The chain's CDR3 is CASSQQPQNYGYTF. CDR3 in DNA: TGCGCCAGCAGCCAGCAACCACAGAACTATGGCTACACCTTC. The chain has TRBV4-1 and TRBJ1-2; D gene uncertain. Germline CDR1 reads MGHRA; CDR2 reads YSYEKL. V lost 3 bases and J 2 bases, leaving 10 bases between the germline ends. The CDR3 runs 14 residues.

J is TRBJ1-4 and V is TRBV5-5; D not resolved. Trimming left V 2 bases short and J 0 bases short, with 14 bases between. CDR1 is SGHKS, CDR2 YYEKEE, per germline (reference sequence). This CDR3 contains 17 residues. CDR3: CASSFRVQLATNEKLFF. CDR3 coding DNA: TGTGCCAGCAGCTTTCGGGTACAGCTAGCAACTAATGAAAAACTGTTTTTT.

The J gene is TRBJ1-6, the V gene TRBV5-6; tentatively, D is TRBD1 (6 bases). V lost 1 base and J 8 bases, leaving 7 bases between the germline ends. CDR1 and CDR2 from the germline V gene are SGHDT and YYEEEE. CDR3 length: 13 amino acids. CDR3 region: CASSLKGDSPLHF. CDR3 coding DNA: TGTGCCAGCAGCTTGAAGGGGGATTCACCCCTCCACTTT.

V gene TRBV27 combines with J gene TRBJ2-7; D not resolved. Germline V lookup: CDR1 MNHEY, CDR2 SMNVEV (reference sequence). The V and J ends lost 5 bases and 1 base respectively, with 9 bases between them. This CDR3 has 13 amino acids. CDR3 in amino acids: CASSMDASYEQYF. The CDR3 bases are TGTGCCAGCAGTATGGACGCATCCTACGAGCAGTACTTC.

The chain combines TRBV5-1 with TRBJ1-1; 8 nucleotides agree with TRBD1. V trimming: 6 bases; J trimming: 6 bases; junction bases outside the gene matches: 10. The germline gives CDR1 SGHRS, CDR2 YFSETQ. The CDR3 runs 14 residues. This CDR3 is CASTSGGAVSEAFF. The CDR3 region has the DNA TGCGCCAGCACCTCAGGGGGCGCGGTTTCTGAAGCTTTCTTT.

In this sample, this clone turned up a few times. The V and J genes are TRBV6-6 and TRBJ2-7; D is undetermined. CDR3 length: 14 amino acids. V lost 5 bases to trimming and J lost 0 bases, with 11 bases between them. The germline V gene encodes CDR1 MNHNY and CDR2 SVGAGI (reference sequence). The CDR3 reads CASSPYSDSYEQYF. The CDR3 DNA reads as TGTGCCAGCAGTCCCTACTCAGACTCCTACGAGCAGTACTTC.

The chain recombines TRBV2 with TRBJ2-3, with D maybe TRBD2 (5 bases). Germline-derived CDR1 and CDR2 are SNHLY and FYNNEI. This CDR3 contains 17 residues. Trimming left V 0 bases short and J 2 bases short, with 15 bases between. This CDR3 reads CASSEAPTGIDTDTQYF. The CDR3 DNA is TGTGCCAGCAGTGAAGCCCCCACCGGGATCGACACAGATACGCAGTATTTT.

The chain couples TRBV7-9 to TRBJ1-1; a possible D gene is TRBD1 (5 bases). This CDR3 has 13 amino acids. Trimming took off 11 bases at V and 0 bases at J, with 13 bases between the two ends. Germline CDR1 is SEHNR and CDR2 is FQNEAQ (reference sequence). The CDR3 region is CALRGDVNTEAFF. The CDR3 DNA is TGTGCCCTCCGGGGGGACGTGAACACTGAAGCTTTCTTT.

In this sample, this clone turned up once. The genes are TRBV2 and TRBJ2-2, with TRBD1 matching 8 bases. Germline values: CDR1 SNHLY, CDR2 FYNNEI. CDR3 length equals 12 residues. J lost 6 bases, V lost 10 bases, and 4 bases had no gene match. Written as DNA, the CDR3 is TGTGCCAACGACAGGGGCGCCGGGGAGCTGTTTTTT. Amino acids: CANDRGAGELFF.

The gene calls are TRBV10-2 and TRBJ1-5; tentative D call: TRBD1 (5 bases). Trimming shortened V by 2 bases and J by 7 bases, and 12 bases separated the two germline ends. Per germline, CDR1 WSHSY and CDR2 SAAADI. The CDR3 sequence is 14 residues long. The CDR3 here is CASSEQGTGQPQHF. As DNA, the CDR3 is TGCGCCAGCAGTGAGCAGGGTACGGGACAGCCCCAGCATTTT.

This clone was seen once. The V call is TRBV27, the J call TRBJ2-7; 12 nucleotides agree with TRBD1. Germline CDR1 MNHEY, CDR2 SMNVEV (reference sequence). With 5 bases clipped from V and 6 bases from J, the junction kept 11 bases outside the gene matches. The CDR3 is made up of 16 amino acids. CDR3 bases: TGTGCCAGCAGTGGGGACAGGGGGCGAGGTTTGAGCGAGCAGTACTTC. This codes for CASSGDRGRGLSEQYF.